Described below is a single T cell receptor (beta chain) sequence and its context. Its antigen is not known. TCRdb keeps only in-frame clones here, not all; method: immunoSEQ multiplex PCR. Of under 2,000,000 clones listed, about 95% are singletons. As defined, naive CD8 cells were CD45RO-negative and positively selected for CCR7, with terminally differentiated effector memory CD45RA+ cells excluded. These data are taken from a study of shared clonotypes between healthy human individuals. Study-wide points: Although depth was large, rarefaction showed that sequencing of the sorted subsets was incomplete.

Sequencing was performed on naive CD8+ T cells sorted from blood. The source of this sequence is a man between 18 and 29 years old in good health.

The CDR3 here is CASSEKDRVGTGELFF. The CDR3 DNA reads TGTGCCAGCAGTGAAAAGGACAGGGTTGGCACCGGGGAGCTGTTTTTT. The chain employs TRBV6-1 and TRBJ2-2; TRBD1 matches at 8 bases. This CDR3 has 16 residues. Germline V gene sequence: CDR1 MNHNS, CDR2 SASEGT. V was pared by 2 bases and J by 4 bases, with 6 bases of the junction left unmatched.